This TCR beta chain was documented in a study of breast tumors, draining lymph nodes, adjacent tissues. The study's findings and limits: Most tumor T cells seemingly derive from lymph node, then expand in tumor. Tumor repertoires ranked between lymph nodes and nontumor tissue in diversity, with V and J gene preferences. That most tumor T cells come from lymph nodes remained unproven.

This clonotype appeared many times. The antigen is undetermined. The lymph nodes were axillary draining lymph nodes from breast cancer patients. Germline lookup yields CDR1 SGHDN and CDR2 FVKESK. The CDR3 has 15 residues. V shed 6 bases, J shed 7 bases, and the junction held 14 bases outside the gene matches. TCRdb reprocessed the multiplex PCR reads via MiXCR and lists one record per CDR3 protein. The table has 150,000 to 250,000 distinct CDR3 sequences, roughly 31% seen once; the top ten hold 4% to 5.5%. The chain is built from TRBV14 and TRBJ2-5; 7 bases are shared with TRBD1. The sample comprised axillary lymph node tissue. This clonotype was sampled from a female donor with breast cancer. Some clones in this sample may be carry-over from other donors' samples. For the CDR3, the DNA is TGTGCCAGCAGTTACAGGGGAACCGGTCCCAGGACCCAGTACTTC. Amino acid sequence: CASSYRGTGPRTQYF.